The clone carrying this T cell receptor beta chain was picked up many times. The CDR3 runs to 14 residues. The germline V gene has CDR1 DFQATT and CDR2 SNEGSKA (reference sequence). The entry originates in a study of patients and donors after allogeneic stem cell transplantation. A single record per CDR3 protein comes from TCRdb applying MiXCR to the RT-PCR reads. This sample has tens of thousands of distinct CDR3 sequences, with just under 5% found just once. Sample: blood, either unsorted or a sorted T cell fraction (not recorded which). The rearrangement links TRBV20-1 to TRBJ2-7; TRBD2 matches 14 bases. The sequence was collected from a human donor who was either an allogeneic HSCT recipient or a stem cell or donor lymphocyte infusion donor (not recorded which). It is not recorded whose cells these are; they may come from a transplant donor. CDR3 protein: CSKRGLAGVPEQYF. Here the CDR3 DNA reads TGCAGCAAAAGGGGACTAGCGGGAGTTCCCGAGCAGTACTTC.